In this sample, the clone carrying this TCR beta chain turned up a few times. The survey-level immunoSEQ assay was used. Generated by immunoSEQ multiplex PCR, the TCRdb table keeps only in-frame clones and is missing some. The sample consists of over 4,000 clones, just over 90% of them appearing once. These data belong to a study of pediatric ulcerative colitis. Controls had colonoscopy for suspected IBD, with normal endoscopy and no IBD the following year. Blood was drawn at the time of colonoscopy. Sequencing was done on a sample of blood. This receptor was obtained from a boy aged 5-17 years who was a control in a study of pediatric ulcerative colitis.

Written as DNA, the CDR3 is TGTGCCAGCAGTACCCAGGGTACCACTGAAGCTTTCTTT. This encodes CASSTQGTTEAFF. The chain couples TRBV2 to TRBJ1-1; perhaps TRBD1 as D (5 bases). Trimming left V 5 bases short and J 4 bases short, with 11 bases between. Germline V gene lookup returns CDR1 SNHLY and CDR2 FYNNEI. The CDR3 is 13 residues long.